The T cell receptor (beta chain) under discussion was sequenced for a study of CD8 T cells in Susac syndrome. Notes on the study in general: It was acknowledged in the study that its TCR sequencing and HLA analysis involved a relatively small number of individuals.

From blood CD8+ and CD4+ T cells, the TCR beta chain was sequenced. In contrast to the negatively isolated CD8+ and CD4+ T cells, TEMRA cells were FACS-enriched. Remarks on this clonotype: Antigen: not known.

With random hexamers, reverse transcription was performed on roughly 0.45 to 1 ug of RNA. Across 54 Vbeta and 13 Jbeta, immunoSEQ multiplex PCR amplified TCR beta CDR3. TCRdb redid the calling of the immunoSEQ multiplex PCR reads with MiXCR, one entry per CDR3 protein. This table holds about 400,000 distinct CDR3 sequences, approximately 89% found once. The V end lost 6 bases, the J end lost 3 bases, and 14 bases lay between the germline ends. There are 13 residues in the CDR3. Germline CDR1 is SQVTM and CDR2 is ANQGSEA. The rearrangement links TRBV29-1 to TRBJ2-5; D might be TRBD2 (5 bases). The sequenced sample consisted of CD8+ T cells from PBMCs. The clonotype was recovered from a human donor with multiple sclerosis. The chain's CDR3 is CSVEARIEETQYF. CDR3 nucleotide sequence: TGCAGCGTGGAGGCCAGGATAGAAGAGACCCAGTACTTC.